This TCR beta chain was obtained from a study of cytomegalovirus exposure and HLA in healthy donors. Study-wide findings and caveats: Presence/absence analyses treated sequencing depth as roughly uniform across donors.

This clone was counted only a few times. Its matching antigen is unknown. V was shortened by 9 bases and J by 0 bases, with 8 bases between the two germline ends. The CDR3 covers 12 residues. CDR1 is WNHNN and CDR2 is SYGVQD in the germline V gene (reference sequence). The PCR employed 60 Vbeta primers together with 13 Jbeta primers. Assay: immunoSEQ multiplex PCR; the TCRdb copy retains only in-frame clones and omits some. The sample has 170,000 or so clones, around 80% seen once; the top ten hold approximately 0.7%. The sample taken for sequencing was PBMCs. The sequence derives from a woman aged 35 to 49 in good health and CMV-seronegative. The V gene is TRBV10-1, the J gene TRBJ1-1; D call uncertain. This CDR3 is CASRGLNTEAFF. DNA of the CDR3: TGCGCCAGTCGGGGTCTGAACACTGAAGCTTTCTTT.